One T cell receptor (beta chain) is described in this entry. The source of the sample is a study of blood T cell repertoires in COVID-19. CDR1 and CDR2 from the germline V gene are MDHEN and SYDVKM. Between the trimmed V and J ends, which lost 3 bases and 3 bases, there was a span of 8 bases. CDR3 length: 14 amino acids. Some clones are missing from TCRdb's copy, which holds only in-frame ones; the method was immunoSEQ multiplex PCR. The top ten clones hold about 5% of a sample with 200,000 or so clones, about 84% of them seen once. The sample consisted of peripheral blood. This chain joins TRBV28 and TRBJ1-4; D not resolved. The receptor was derived from a woman in her thirties with acute or convalescent COVID-19. The CDR3 sequence: CASSFEPANEKLFF. The CDR3 coding sequence is TGTGCCAGCAGTTTCGAACCAGCTAATGAAAAACTGTTTTTT.